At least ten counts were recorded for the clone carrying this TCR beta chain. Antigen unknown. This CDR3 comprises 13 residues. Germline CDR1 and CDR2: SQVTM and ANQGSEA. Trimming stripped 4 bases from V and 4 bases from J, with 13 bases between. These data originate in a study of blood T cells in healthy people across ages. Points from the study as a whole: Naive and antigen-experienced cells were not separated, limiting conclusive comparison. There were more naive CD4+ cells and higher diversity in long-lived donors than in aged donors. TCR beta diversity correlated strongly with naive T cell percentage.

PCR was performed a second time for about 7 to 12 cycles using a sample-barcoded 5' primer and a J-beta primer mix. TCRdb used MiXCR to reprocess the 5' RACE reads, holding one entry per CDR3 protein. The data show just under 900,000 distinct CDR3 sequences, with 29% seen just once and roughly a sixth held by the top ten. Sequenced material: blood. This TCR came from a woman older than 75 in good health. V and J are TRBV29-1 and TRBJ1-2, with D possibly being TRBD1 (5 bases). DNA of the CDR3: TGCAGCGTTGTGGGCAGGGATAGCTATGGCTACACCTTC. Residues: CSVVGRDSYGYTF.